One and the same sample provided the 5 T cell receptor beta chains below, sequenced in a study of T cell repertoires in cytomegalovirus infection. TCRdb reanalysed the reads using MiXCR and keeps one entry per CDR3 protein. The table includes approximately 700,000 distinct CDR3 sequences, about a third detected once. Sequencing was performed on PBMCs. Receptors originate from a human donor in good health (CMV status not recorded). Some clones in this sample may be carry-over from other donors' samples.

This chain joins TRBV3-1 and TRBJ2-7; TRBD1 might be the D (6 bases). The CDR3 is made up of 16 amino acids. Trimming took off 2 bases at V and 0 bases at J, with 14 bases between the two ends. Germline V gene lookup returns CDR1 LGHDT and CDR2 YNNKEL (reference sequence). In DNA form, the CDR3 reads TGTGCCAGCAGCCAATTTCCAGGGGCGAGCTCCTACGAGCAGTACTTC. This translates into CASSQFPGASSYEQYF.

This clonotype was detected a few times. The J gene is TRBJ2-1, the V gene TRBV4-2, with D perhaps being TRBD1 or TRBD2 (5 bases each). Germline V gives CDR1 LGHNA, CDR2 YNFKEQ. The CDR3 extends over 18 amino acids. Trimming took off 0 bases at V and 4 bases at J, with 19 bases between the two ends. The CDR3 DNA sequence: TGTGCCAGCAGCCAAGATCATCAGAGTAGTGGGGGATACAATGAGCAGTTCTTC. This gives the protein CASSQDHQSSGGYNEQFF.

In this sample, this clonotype turned up a few times. The chain uses TRBV28 and TRBJ2-4, with 7 bases fitting TRBD2. Germline lookup yields CDR1 MDHEN and CDR2 SYDVKM. J gave up 9 bases and V 1 base, and 9 bases lay outside the gene matches. CDR3 size: 15 residues. CDR3: CASSLSAAGSIIQYF. CDR3 coding DNA: TGTGCCAGCAGTTTATCGGCAGCGGGGTCAATCATTCAGTACTTC. Full variable domain (remainder filled in from reference TRBV28 and TRBJ2-4): DVKVTQSSRYLVKRTGEKVFLECVQDMDHENMFWYRQDPGLGLRLIYFSYDVKMKEKGDIPEGYSVSREKKERFSLILESASTNQTSMYLCASSLSAAGSIIQYFGAGTRLSVL.

This clonotype was found a few times. The chain employs TRBV29-1 and TRBJ2-2; no definite D call. The CDR3 loop spans 13 amino acids. CDR1 is SQVTM, CDR2 ANQGSEA, per germline. The V gene lost 2 bases and the J gene lost 6 bases, with 10 bases spanning the gap. CDR3 coding DNA: TGCAGCGTTGAATTCGGCCCCTCCGGGGAGCTGTTTTTT. This encodes CSVEFGPSGELFF.

This clonotype was observed a few times. The J gene is TRBJ2-3, the V gene TRBV6-1, with D perhaps being TRBD1 or TRBD2 (6 bases each). Germline lookup yields CDR1 MNHNS and CDR2 SASEGT. The CDR3 has 15 amino acids. V gave up 5 bases and J gave up 2 bases, with 14 bases separating them. The CDR3 here is CASSTRGLFTDTQYF. In DNA form, the CDR3 reads TGTGCCAGCAGTACCCGGGGGCTATTCACAGATACGCAGTATTTT.